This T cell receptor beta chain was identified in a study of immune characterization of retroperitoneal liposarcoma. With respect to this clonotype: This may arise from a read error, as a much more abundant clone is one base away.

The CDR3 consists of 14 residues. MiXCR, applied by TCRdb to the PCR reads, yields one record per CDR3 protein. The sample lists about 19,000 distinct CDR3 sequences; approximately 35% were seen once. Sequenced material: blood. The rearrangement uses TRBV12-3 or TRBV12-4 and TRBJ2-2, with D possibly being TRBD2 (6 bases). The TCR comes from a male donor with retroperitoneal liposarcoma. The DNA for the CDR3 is TGTGCCAGCAGTATTAGCGGTAGGGACGGGGCGCTGTTTTTT. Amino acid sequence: CASSISGRDGALFF.